The 31 T cell receptor beta chains given below trace back to one sample, sequenced in a study of T cell repertoires in cytomegalovirus infection. These TCRs are of unknown antigen specificity. TCRdb fed the reads into MiXCR, producing one record per CDR3 protein. The data contain some 940,000 distinct CDR3 sequences, approximately 31% of them singletons. Sequenced here: cultured CD8+ T cells from PBMCs, sampled from culture after CMV antigen stimulation. Receptor source: a human donor in good health (CMV status not recorded). Some clones in this sample may be carry-over from other donors' samples.

The V gene is TRBV12-5, the J gene TRBJ1-2; 7 nucleotides match TRBD1. The V and J ends lost 1 base and 6 bases, in that order; junction bases with no gene match: 8. Germline V gene lookup returns CDR1 LGHNT and CDR2 FRNRAP. The CDR3 length is 15 residues. The CDR3 is CASGLANGQEDGYTF. The CDR3, as DNA: TGTGCTAGTGGTTTGGCAAATGGACAGGAGGATGGCTACACCTTC.

This clonotype was seen a handful of times. The chain has TRBV12-5 and TRBJ2-2, with D hard to call. The CDR3 has 13 amino acids. The germline gives CDR1 LGHNT, CDR2 FRNRAP. With 2 bases removed from V and 6 bases from J, the gap between germline ends came to 7 bases. CDR3 sequence reads: CASGLKVAGELFF. DNA for the CDR3: TGTGCTAGTGGTTTGAAAGTTGCCGGGGAGCTGTTTTTT.

A few counts support this clonotype. The chain employs TRBV6-1 and TRBJ1-1, with D perhaps TRBD1 (5 bases). Germline CDR1 reads MNHNS; CDR2 reads SASEGT. V gave up 3 bases and J gave up 5 bases, with 13 bases separating them. The CDR3 spans 14 residues. As DNA, the CDR3 is TGTGCCAGCAGTGAGGTCGGGGGAAGTACTGAAGCTTTCTTT. This sequence encodes CASSEVGGSTEAFF.

The chain couples TRBV10-3 to TRBJ1-2; unclear D gene. V lost 6 bases and J lost 10, with 12 bases in between. The CDR3 consists of 11 residues. Germline V lookup: CDR1 ENHRY, CDR2 SYGVKD. CDR3 residues: CAIRTEDVYTF. CDR3 coding DNA: TGTGCCATCAGAACAGAGGATGTCTACACCTTC.

This clonotype was recorded a few times. The chain joins TRBV19 to TRBJ2-5; maybe TRBD2 (6 bases). There are 14 residues in the CDR3. CDR1 is LNHDA and CDR2 is SQIVND in the germline V gene (reference sequence). The ends were cut back, 8 bases at V and 3 bases at J, with 16 bases in the middle. CDR3 bases: TGTGCCAGTGGTTTGGCGGGGACCAAAGAGACCCAGTACTTC. Its protein product is CASGLAGTKETQYF. The full variable domain, with the rest looked up from reference TRBV19 and TRBJ2-5, is DGGITQSPKYLFRKEGQNVTLSCEQNLNHDAMYWYRQDPGQGLRLIYYSQIVNDFQKGDIAEGYSVSREKKESFPLTVTSAQKNPTAFYLCASGLAGTKETQYFGPGTRLLVL.

This clonotype occurred many times. This chain uses TRBV7-8 with TRBJ2-5; 7 bases align to TRBD2. The trim removed 8 bases at V and 2 bases at J, leaving 2 bases unmatched. CDR3 length equals 12 residues. CDR1 SGHVS and CDR2 FQNEAQ come from the germline V gene. CDR3 bases: TGTGCCAGCGGGGAGGGACAAGAGACCCAGTACTTC. This encodes CASGEGQETQYF. Full variable domain (rest looked up from reference TRBV7-8 and TRBJ2-5): GAGVSQSPRYKVAKRGQDVALRCDPISGHVSLFWYQQALGQGPEFLTYFQNEAQLDKSGLPSDRFFAERPEGSVSTLKIQRTQQEDSAVYLCASGEGQETQYFGPGTRLLVL.

In this sample, this clonotype turned up a few times. CDR3 region: CASSYRQYEETQYF. The CDR3 DNA follows: TGTGCCAGCAGCTATCGGCAATATGAAGAGACCCAGTACTTC. V gene TRBV11-1 combines with J gene TRBJ2-5; D is uncertain. The CDR3 is 14 amino acids. The germline gives CDR1 SGHAT, CDR2 FQDESV (reference sequence). Trimming cost V 4 bases and J 3 bases, with 12 bases left between them.

This clonotype was counted ten times or more. The rearrangement joins TRBV7-8 to TRBJ2-7, with TRBD2 matching 8 bases. CDR3 length: 14 amino acids. The germline CDR1 and CDR2 sequences are SGHVS and FQNEAQ. J was trimmed by 0 bases and V by 6 bases; bases with no gene match: 4. The CDR3 sequence is CASRSGTSSYEQYV. The CDR3 DNA is TGTGCCAGCAGATCAGGGACTAGCTCCTACGAGCAGTACGTC.

This clonotype has ten or more counts. The rearrangement joins TRBV5-1 to TRBJ1-1; D is undetermined. The ends were cut back, 0 bases at V and 1 base at J, with 10 bases in the middle. The germline gives CDR1 SGHRS, CDR2 YFSETQ. This CDR3 is 15 amino acids long. CDR3 in amino acids: CASSLAIGPNTEAFF. The CDR3 coding sequence is TGCGCCAGCAGCTTGGCCATAGGCCCGAACACTGAAGCTTTCTTT.

This clonotype was seen more than once but under ten times. This chain joins TRBV5-6 and TRBJ2-7; 8 bases are shared with TRBD1. Germline trimming cut 0 bases from V and 6 bases from J; bases unmatched to any gene: 11. The CDR3 loop spans 16 amino acids. In germline, CDR1 is SGHDT, CDR2 YYEEEE. CDR3 residues: CASSLDDRGPIFEQYV. The DNA of the CDR3 is TGTGCCAGCAGCTTGGATGACAGGGGCCCAATCTTCGAGCAGTACGTC.

This chain links TRBV2 with TRBJ1-4; tentatively, D is TRBD1 (5 bases). V shed 4 bases and J shed 8 bases, with 14 bases lying between them. The CDR3 consists of 14 residues. Germline CDR1 reads SNHLY; CDR2 reads FYNNEI. The CDR3 DNA reads TGTGCCAGCAGTGGGAGCAGGGACGAGGAAAAACTGTTTTTT. This translates into CASSGSRDEEKLFF.

This clonotype was observed a few times. V gene TRBV10-3 combines with J gene TRBJ1-1, with D perhaps matching TRBD1 (6 bases). V dropped 3 bases and J dropped 0 bases, with 20 bases sitting between them. Germline loops: CDR1 ENHRY, CDR2 SYGVKD. The CDR3 covers 18 residues. CDR3 region: CAISESPGGGRMNTEAFF. The CDR3 bases are TGTGCCATCAGTGAATCCCCGGGCGGGGGGCGCATGAACACTGAAGCTTTCTTT.

The rearrangement joins TRBV6-2 or TRBV6-3 to TRBJ2-1; D is possibly TRBD1 or TRBD2 (5 bases each). V lost 7 bases and J lost 12, with 28 bases in between. Per the germline V gene, CDR1 is MNHEY and CDR2 is SVGEGT. The CDR3 has 16 amino acids. The CDR3 is CASNLPRDLPPLGQFF. The CDR3 DNA reads TGTGCCAGCAACCTTCCCCGGGACCTCCCTCCCCTCGGGCAGTTCTTC.

This rearrangement joins TRBV4-1 to TRBJ2-1; D is uncertain. The length of the CDR3 is 16 residues. Trimming removed 3 bases from V and 8 bases from J, with 20 bases in between. Per germline, CDR1 MGHRA and CDR2 YSYEKL. The CDR3 DNA sequence: TGCGCCAGCAGCCAGCCTCCCACCGGAATGTCGGATGAGCAGTTCTTC. It translates to CASSQPPTGMSDEQFF.

A few counts support this clonotype. This rearrangement joins TRBV4-2 to TRBJ2-3; D is undetermined. Germline V CDR1 and CDR2: LGHNA, YNFKEQ. V was clipped by 0 bases and J by 6 bases, with 13 bases between them. The CDR3 spans 15 residues. The CDR3: CASSQERRPGDTQYF. CDR3 in DNA: TGTGCCAGCAGCCAAGAGAGGCGTCCTGGGGATACGCAGTATTTT.

There are a few counts of this clonotype. The chain uses TRBV5-1 and TRBJ2-1, with D perhaps matching TRBD1 (5 bases). V was shortened by 2 bases and J by 5 bases, with 20 bases between the two germline ends. CDR3 length: 17 amino acids. Germline V CDR1 and CDR2: SGHRS, YFSETQ. In nucleotides, the CDR3 is TGCGCCAGCAGCTTTACAGACAGTGGATCAAAGGACAATGAGCAGTTCTTC. It specifies CASSFTDSGSKDNEQFF.

The genes are TRBV4-1 and TRBJ1-1; 12 bases are shared with TRBD1. J lost 3 bases, V lost 0 bases, and 8 bases had no gene match. The CDR3 loop spans 18 amino acids. Germline CDR1 reads MGHRA; CDR2 reads YSYEKL. The CDR3, as DNA: TGCGCCAGCAGCCAAGAGGGGGGACAGGGGGCTTGGGACACTGAAGCTTTCTTT. Translation: CASSQEGGQGAWDTEAFF.

The J gene is TRBJ2-5, the V gene TRBV7-9; TRBD2 agrees at 8 bases. Germline lookup yields CDR1 SEHNR and CDR2 FQNEAQ (reference sequence). The CDR3 totals 14 residues. Trimming took 5 bases from V and 4 from J; bases not matched to a gene: 6. The CDR3 loop is CASSPPRGVETQYF. The CDR3 DNA reads as TGTGCCAGCAGCCCTCCGCGGGGGGTAGAGACCCAGTACTTC.

The V and J genes are TRBV5-1 and TRBJ1-1; 7 bases line up with TRBD1. V shed 3 bases and J 4 bases; nucleotides not matched to a gene: 12. Germline-derived CDR1 and CDR2 are SGHRS and YFSETQ. This CDR3 is built from 16 residues. The CDR3 nucleotides are TGCGCCAGCAGCTGGGGGGACAGACAACACTTCACTGAAGCTTTCTTT. Encoded protein: CASSWGDRQHFTEAFF.

This clonotype came up a few times. The chain employs TRBV4-1 and TRBJ2-1; D ambiguous. Germline assignment: CDR1 MGHRA and CDR2 YSYEKL. The CDR3 length is 15 residues. Trimming removed 3 bases at V and 0 bases at J, with 9 bases between. In nucleotides, the CDR3 is TGCGCCAGCAGCCATCACGCACTCTCCTACAATGAGCAGTTCTTC. Its translation: CASSHHALSYNEQFF.

This rearrangement joins TRBV29-1 to TRBJ1-1, with D possibly being TRBD1 (6 bases). Germline V gene sequence: CDR1 SQVTM, CDR2 ANQGSEA. V lost 0 bases and J lost 7, with 18 bases in between. The CDR3 consists of 15 residues. CDR3 amino acids: CSVEDQRGDKIEAFF. DNA for the CDR3: TGCAGCGTTGAAGATCAGAGGGGGGACAAAATTGAAGCTTTCTTT.

The chain is built from TRBV4-1 and TRBJ2-3, with 10 positions matching TRBD2. From germline, CDR1 is MGHRA and CDR2 YSYEKL. The length of the CDR3 is 17 residues. J was trimmed by 6 bases and V by 3 bases; bases with no gene match: 12. CDR3 amino acids: CASSHGLAETLGDTQYF. The CDR3 DNA sequence: TGCGCCAGCAGCCACGGACTAGCGGAAACCCTCGGGGATACGCAGTATTTT.

This clonotype appeared a few times. This chain links TRBV27 with TRBJ2-7, with TRBD1 as a possible D gene (5 bases). There are 13 residues in the CDR3. CDR1 MNHEY and CDR2 SMNVEV come from the germline V gene (reference sequence). V lost 4 bases to trimming and J lost 3 bases, with 10 bases between them. CDR3 protein: CASSSGQHYEQYF. CDR3 bases: TGTGCCAGCAGTTCAGGACAACACTACGAGCAGTACTTC.

The V gene is TRBV27, the J gene TRBJ1-2; possible D gene TRBD1, 5 bases. V was cut by 6 bases and J by 2 bases, with 13 bases left in between. CDR1 and CDR2 from the germline V gene are MNHEY and SMNVEV (reference sequence). CDR3 length: 14 amino acids. The chain's CDR3 is CASRSGQANYGYTF. CDR3 coding DNA: TGTGCCAGCAGGTCAGGGCAGGCGAACTATGGCTACACCTTC.

In its sample, this clonotype was seen a few times. The chain links TRBV14 to TRBJ1-6; 9 bases are shared with TRBD1. The germline V gene encodes CDR1 SGHDN and CDR2 FVKESK. Losses at the gene ends were 0 bases for V and 8 bases for J; bases not matched to a gene: 8. The CDR3 runs to 17 residues. CDR3 coding DNA: TGTGCCAGCAGCCAAGACCCCGCGGACAGGGGCCATTCACCCCTCCACTTT. Residues: CASSQDPADRGHSPLHF. The full variable domain, completed using reference TRBV14 and TRBJ1-6, is EAGVTQFPSHSVIEKGQTVTLRCDPISGHDNLYWYRRVMGKEIKFLLHFVKESKQDESGMPNNRFLAERTGGTYSTLKVQPAELEDSGVYFCASSQDPADRGHSPLHFGNGTRLTVT.

The chain is built from TRBV7-6 and TRBJ2-2; 9 nucleotides match TRBD1. From germline, CDR1 is SGHVS and CDR2 FNYEAQ. Trimming at V came to 4 bases and at J to 9 bases, leaving 12 bases not matched to a gene. This CDR3 is built from 16 residues. For the CDR3, the DNA is TGTGCCAGCAGCTCTGTAGCACAGGGGGCGTACAGGGAGCTGTTTTTT. Its protein product is CASSSVAQGAYRELFF.

A few counts support this clonotype. The genes are TRBV15 and TRBJ1-2; no definite D call. From germline, CDR1 is LNHNV and CDR2 YYDKDF (reference sequence). The CDR3 has 16 amino acids. V was cut by 0 bases and J by 4 bases, with 15 bases left in between. CDR3 amino acids: CATSRDSGSLTYGYTF. The CDR3 coding sequence is TGTGCCACCAGCAGAGATTCGGGCAGCCTCACCTATGGCTACACCTTC. The variable domain in full, with the rest retrieved from reference TRBV15 and TRBJ1-2, is DAMVIQNPRYQVTQFGKPVTLSCSQTLNHNVMYWYQQKSSQAPKLLFHYYDKDFNNEADTPDNFQSRRPNTSFCFLDIRSPGLGDTAMYLCATSRDSGSLTYGYTFGSGTRLTVV.

This clonotype has only a few counts. This chain connects TRBV7-9 to TRBJ2-7; no reliable D call. The CDR3 sequence is 12 residues long. Germline CDR1 SEHNR, CDR2 FQNEAQ (reference sequence). V gave up 5 bases and J gave up 3 bases, with 8 bases separating them. CDR3 nucleotides: TGTGCCAGCAGCCGCCCGCTCTACGAGCAGTACTTC. Translated: CASSRPLYEQYF.

The chain carries TRBV19 and TRBJ2-1; maybe TRBD1 (6 bases). The CDR3 loop spans 15 amino acids. Germline-derived CDR1 and CDR2 are LNHDA and SQIVND (reference sequence). Trimming shortened V by 6 bases and J by 12 bases, and 24 bases separated the two germline ends. The CDR3 DNA is TGTGCCAGTAGCGGGATTTCTATGGAGCCCAGGGGGCAGTTCTTC. It is translated as CASSGISMEPRGQFF.

Note on this clonotype: Possible read error: a much larger clone is one base away. The CDR3 coding sequence is TGTGCCAGCAGCTTAGAATGGGGGTTCGGGGAGCTGTTTTTT. This translates into CASSLEWGFGELFF. This chain connects TRBV7-8 to TRBJ2-2, with D perhaps given as TRBD1 or TRBD2 (5 bases each). CDR1 and CDR2 (germline): SGHVS, FQNEAQ. This CDR3 spans 14 amino acids. Trimming shortened V by 1 base and J by 7 bases, and 10 bases separated the two germline ends.

This clonotype has a handful of counts. The chain combines TRBV7-6 with TRBJ1-6; D is perhaps TRBD1 (5 bases). This CDR3 has 14 amino acids. With 4 bases removed from V and 10 bases from J, the gap between germline ends came to 14 bases. CDR1 SGHVS and CDR2 FNYEAQ come from the germline V gene. The CDR3 DNA follows: TGTGCCAGCAGCTACCTTGACAGTGACTCACCCCTCCACTTT. Amino acid sequence: CASSYLDSDSPLHF.